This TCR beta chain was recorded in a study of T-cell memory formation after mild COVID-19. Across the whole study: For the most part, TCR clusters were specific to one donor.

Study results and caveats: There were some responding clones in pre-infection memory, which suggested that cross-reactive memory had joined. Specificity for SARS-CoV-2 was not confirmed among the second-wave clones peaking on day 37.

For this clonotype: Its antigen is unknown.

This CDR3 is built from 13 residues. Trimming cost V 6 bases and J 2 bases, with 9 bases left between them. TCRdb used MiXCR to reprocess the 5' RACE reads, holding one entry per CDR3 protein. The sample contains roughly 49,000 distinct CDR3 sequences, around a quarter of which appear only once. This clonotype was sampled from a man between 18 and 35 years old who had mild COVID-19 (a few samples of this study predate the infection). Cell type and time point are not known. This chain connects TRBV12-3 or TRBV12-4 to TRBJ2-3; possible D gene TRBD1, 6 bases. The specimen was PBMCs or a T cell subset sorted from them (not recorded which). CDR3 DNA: TGTGCCAGCAGCGGGACAATCACAGATACGCAGTATTTT. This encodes CASSGTITDTQYF.